One sample yielded the 10 T cell receptor beta chains listed below, sequenced in a study of cytomegalovirus exposure and HLA in healthy donors. The primer mix had 60 Vbeta and 13 Jbeta primers. This table comes from immunoSEQ multiplex PCR, and its TCRdb copy is limited to in-frame clones, with some not included. In the table there are hundreds of thousands of clones, about 80% of which are singletons. Sample: PBMCs. The receptors come from a woman in her sixties in good health and CMV-seropositive.

This clone was detected only once. The V call is TRBV14, the J call TRBJ1-1; tentative D call: TRBD1 (5 bases). The CDR3 length is 15 residues. Looked up from germline, CDR1 is SGHDN and CDR2 is FVKESK. The V gene lost 0 bases and the J gene lost 4 bases, with 12 bases spanning the gap. CDR3 coding DNA: TGTGCCAGCAGCCAAGAACGGGGGGTATTCACTGAAGCTTTCTTT. Translation gives CASSQERGVFTEAFF.

The gene calls are TRBV10-3 and TRBJ2-5, with 11 bases lining up with TRBD2. The CDR3 is 15 residues long. V was pared by 5 bases and J by 5 bases, with 7 bases of the junction left unmatched. Germline V gene lookup returns CDR1 ENHRY and CDR2 SYGVKD. CDR3: CAISNSGGALETQYF. The CDR3 DNA is TGTGCCATCAGTAATAGCGGGGGGGCCCTGGAGACCCAGTACTTC.

The chain couples TRBV25-1 to TRBJ2-5, with 7 bases lining up with TRBD1. The CDR3 consists of 15 residues. Germline V gives CDR1 MGHDK, CDR2 SYGVNS. Germline trimming cut 1 base from V and 7 bases from J; bases unmatched to any gene: 9. Here the CDR3 reads CASSELSKGAGTQYF. The CDR3 nucleotides read TGTGCCAGCAGTGAATTAAGTAAGGGGGCCGGGACCCAGTACTTC.

The chain combines TRBV4-1 with TRBJ1-4; D remains ambiguous. With 4 bases removed from V and 7 bases from J, the gap between germline ends came to 19 bases. CDR3 length: 16 residues. Looked up from germline, CDR1 is MGHRA and CDR2 is YSYEKL. The CDR3, as DNA: TGCGCCAGCAGCCCCAACCCCGGGGAAACGGGTGAAAAACTGTTTTTT. This codes for CASSPNPGETGEKLFF.

CDR3 protein: CASSAPGTGRTEAFF. The CDR3 DNA is TGTGCCAGCAGTGCTCCCGGGACAGGGAGGACTGAAGCTTTCTTT. The V gene is TRBV28, the J gene TRBJ1-1; 9 bases agree with TRBD1. With 5 bases clipped from V and 5 bases from J, the junction kept 9 bases outside the gene matches. This CDR3 region has 15 residues. Germline V gives CDR1 MDHEN, CDR2 SYDVKM. Full variable domain (remainder filled in from reference TRBV28 and TRBJ1-1): DVKVTQSSRYLVKRTGEKVFLECVQDMDHENMFWYRQDPGLGLRLIYFSYDVKMKEKGDIPEGYSVSREKKERFSLILESASTNQTSMYLCASSAPGTGRTEAFFGQGTRLTVV.

The chain uses TRBV6-1 and TRBJ1-4; a weak D match, TRBD1 (6 bases). Trimming left V 7 bases short and J 5 bases short, with 14 bases between. The germline V gene has CDR1 MNHNS and CDR2 SASEGT. The CDR3 has 14 residues. For the CDR3, the DNA is TGTGCCAGCACTCTCCCCCAGGGGAATGAAAAACTGTTTTTT. It yields the protein CASTLPQGNEKLFF.

V usage is TRBV28 and J usage is TRBJ1-1, with a weak D call TRBD1 (6 bases). The CDR3 totals 16 residues. The V end lost 7 bases, the J end lost 0 bases, and 18 bases lay between the germline ends. Germline assignment: CDR1 MDHEN and CDR2 SYDVKM. As DNA, the CDR3 is TGTGCCAGCAACCAAAATACCGGGACACTGAACACTGAAGCTTTCTTT. It codes for CASNQNTGTLNTEAFF. Filled out from reference TRBV28 and TRBJ1-1, the complete variable domain reads DVKVTQSSRYLVKRTGEKVFLECVQDMDHENMFWYRQDPGLGLRLIYFSYDVKMKEKGDIPEGYSVSREKKERFSLILESASTNQTSMYLCASNQNTGTLNTEAFFGQGTRLTVV.

The table lists this clone with a few counts. J is TRBJ2-5 and V is TRBV28; D unclear. The CDR3 is made up of 14 amino acids. CDR1 is MDHEN, CDR2 SYDVKM, per germline. V was clipped by 5 bases and J by 2 bases, with 12 bases between them. The CDR3 DNA follows: TGTGCCAGCAGTCCCGGATGGGCGCAAGAGACCCAGTACTTC. This gives the protein CASSPGWAQETQYF.

This clone has more than one count but fewer than ten. V usage is TRBV7-3 and J usage is TRBJ1-5; D ambiguous. The CDR3 totals 18 residues. Germline V gives CDR1 SGHTA, CDR2 FQGTGA. With 2 bases removed from V and 0 bases from J, the gap between germline ends came to 17 bases. CDR3 coding DNA: TGTGCCAGCAGCTTACCCTGGAGGACGGAAAATAGCAATCAGCCCCAGCATTTT. Its translation: CASSLPWRTENSNQPQHF.

The J gene is TRBJ1-5, the V gene TRBV4-1, with unresolved D. CDR1 is MGHRA and CDR2 is YSYEKL in the germline V gene. Between the trimmed V and J ends, which lost 1 base and 2 bases, there was a span of 6 bases. The CDR3 extends over 14 amino acids. CDR3 amino acids: CASSQASGNQPQHF. In DNA form, the CDR3 reads TGCGCCAGCAGCCAAGCCAGCGGCAATCAGCCCCAGCATTTT.